This is a list of T cell receptor beta chains from one sample in a study of cytomegalovirus exposure and HLA in healthy donors. Using immunoSEQ multiplex PCR, the repertoire was profiled, and TCRdb retains in-frame clones only, with some absent. Of 130,000 to 150,000 clones listed, more than 60% are singletons. Material: PBMCs. All receptors come from a man aged 40-49 years in good health and CMV-seropositive. Each CDR3 is given with its conserved first and last residue. D genes are given only for firm matches. Size is omitted from some rows. Given values are once, few, many or a class for expanded clones.

NA,NA,TRBJ1-1,TRBV10-3,CAISDGGYEAFF,TGTGCCATCAGCGACGGAGGGTATGAAGCTTTCTTT
few,NA,TRBJ2-5,TRBV29-1,CSVSGNLQETQYF,TGCAGCGTTTCGGGAAATCTCCAAGAGACCCAGTACTTC
NA,TRBD1,TRBJ2-2,TRBV6-5,CASSYPDRSTGELFF,TGTGCCAGCAGTTACCCGGACAGGTCCACCGGGGAGCTGTTTTTT
NA,NA,TRBJ2-3,TRBV12-5,CASGLVPLSGVGTDTQYF,TGTGCTAGTGGTTTGGTACCCCTTTCGGGAGTAGGTACAGATACGCAGTATTTT
NA,TRBD1,TRBJ1-2,TRBV19,CASSISLAGGGYTF,TGTGCCAGTAGTATTAGTCTGGCAGGGGGCGGCTACACCTTC
NA,TRBD2,TRBJ2-2,TRBV7-6,CASSPLAGGVGELFF,TGTGCCAGCAGCCCCTTAGCGGGAGGAGTCGGGGAGCTGTTTTTT
NA,TRBD1,TRBJ1-1,TRBV19,CASSSTSGTVNTEAFF,TGTGCCAGTAGTTCCACCTCCGGGACAGTGAACACTGAAGCTTTCTTT
NA,TRBD1,TRBJ2-7,TRBV7-2,CASSLLGGHEQYF,TGTGCCAGCAGCTTATTAGGGGGCCACGAGCAGTACTTC
NA,TRBD1,TRBJ1-3,TRBV7-2,CASSLGGQLSGNTIYF,TGTGCCAGCAGCTTAGGGGGACAGCTCTCTGGAAACACCATATATTTT
NA,TRBD1,TRBJ2-3,TRBV5-4,CASSLDRGVTDTQYF,TGTGCCAGCAGCTTGGACAGGGGGGTCACAGATACGCAGTATTTT
few,NA,TRBJ1-1,TRBV6-1,CASSALEAFF,TGTGCCAGCAGTGCCCTTGAAGCTTTCTTT
NA,NA,TRBJ1-5,TRBV5-4,CASSLGGGNSNQPQHF,TGTGCCAGCAGCTTGGGCGGGGGCAATAGCAATCAGCCCCAGCATTTT
NA,TRBD2,TRBJ2-7,TRBV28,CASSTSGSYYEQYF,TGTGCCAGCAGTACTAGCGGGAGCTACTACGAGCAGTACTTC
NA,NA,TRBJ2-6,TRBV5-4,CASSLGQAVGANVLTF,TGTGCCAGCAGCTTGGGACAGGCTGTTGGGGCCAACGTCCTGACTTTC
NA,NA,TRBJ2-7,TRBV4-2,CASSQGTGTYEQYF,TGTGCCAGCAGCCAAGGGACTGGAACCTACGAGCAGTACTTC
NA,TRBD1,TRBJ2-7,TRBV7-2,CASSMRQGGYEQYF,TGTGCCAGCAGCATGAGACAGGGCGGTTACGAGCAGTACTTC
NA,NA,TRBJ1-1,TRBV27,CASRPTGGTEAFF,TGTGCCAGCAGACCCACCGGGGGCACTGAAGCTTTCTTT
NA,TRBD2,TRBJ2-1,TRBV7-9,CASSSPILRGAYNEQFF,TGTGCCAGCAGCTCGCCCATTCTCCGGGGGGCCTACAATGAGCAGTTCTTC
NA,TRBD2,TRBJ2-5,TRBV15,CATTFPGTSGRVGGETQYF,TGTGCCACCACGTTTCCCGGGACTAGCGGGAGGGTGGGGGGAGAGACCCAGTACTTC
NA,TRBD2,TRBJ2-5,TRBV28,CASKEGAGKETQYF,TGTGCCAGCAAAGAAGGAGCGGGGAAAGAGACCCAGTACTTC
once,NA,TRBJ1-6,TRBV28,CASRSSLTGLSPLHF,TGTGCCAGCAGATCGTCTTTGACAGGCCTTTCACCCCTCCACTTT
NA,TRBD1,TRBJ2-1,TRBV27,CASSSQGPGYNEQFF,TGTGCCAGCAGTTCACAGGGGCCAGGCTACAATGAGCAGTTCTTC
NA,TRBD2,TRBJ2-3,TRBV2,CASSALAGGPLTDTQYF,TGTGCCAGCAGTGCCCTAGCGGGAGGTCCCCTTACAGATACGCAGTATTTT
once,NA,TRBJ2-1,TRBV5-4,CASSFLPRSYNEQFF,TGTGCCAGCAGCTTTCTTCCGAGGTCCTACAATGAGCAGTTCTTC
NA,TRBD1,TRBJ1-2,TRBV30,CAWATGLGYGYTF,TGTGCCTGGGCGACAGGGTTGGGCTATGGCTACACCTTC
NA,NA,TRBJ2-7,TRBV2,CASSVRGPPYEQYF,TGTGCCAGCAGTGTCAGGGGCCCGCCCTACGAGCAGTACTTC
NA,NA,TRBJ1-4,TRBV28,CAIGGATGRSEKLFF,TGTGCCATCGGGGGGGCGACAGGCCGAAGTGAAAAACTGTTTTTT
NA,TRBD1,TRBJ2-5,TRBV7-3,CASSPNRGEAQYF,TGTGCCAGCAGCCCGAACAGGGGTGAGGCCCAGTACTTC
NA,NA,TRBJ2-7,TRBV28,CASRGGTVESRARQYF,TGTGCCAGCAGAGGCGGGACAGTAGAGAGCCGGGCGAGGCAGTACTTC
NA,NA,TRBJ2-5,TRBV29-1,CSVGGQQETQYF,TGCAGCGTTGGCGGGCAGCAAGAGACCCAGTACTTC
NA,NA,TRBJ1-5,TRBV28,CASSQPDYSNQPQHF,TGTGCCAGCAGCCAACCAGACTATAGCAATCAGCCCCAGCATTTT
NA,NA,TRBJ2-7,TRBV27,CASSFDRFYEQYF,TGTGCCAGCAGTTTCGACAGATTCTACGAGCAGTACTTC
NA,NA,TRBJ1-1,TRBV30,CAWSVVPMNTEAFF,TGTGCCTGGAGTGTGGTCCCTATGAACACTGAAGCTTTCTTT
NA,TRBD1,TRBJ1-2,TRBV9,CASSAQDRSYGYTF,TGTGCCAGCAGCGCCCAGGACAGGAGCTATGGCTACACCTTC
once,NA,TRBJ2-3,TRBV6-6,CASSPHLRGGTDTQYF,TGTGCCAGCAGCCCCCACCTCAGGGGAGGCACAGATACGCAGTATTTT
NA,NA,TRBJ1-5,TRBV28,CASSKGRGMEPQHF,TGTGCCAGCAGCAAGGGGCGGGGGATGGAGCCCCAGCATTTT
few,TRBD2,TRBJ2-7,TRBV11-2,CASSLVAAGAYEQYF,TGTGCCAGCAGCTTAGTTGCGGCGGGAGCCTACGAGCAGTACTTC
NA,NA,TRBJ1-3,TRBV28,CASTETGNTIYF,TGTGCCAGCACCGAGACTGGAAACACCATATATTTT
once,NA,TRBJ1-5,TRBV6-1,CASSPNSNQPQHF,TGTGCCAGCAGCCCTAACAGCAATCAGCCCCAGCATTTT
NA,NA,TRBJ1-4,TRBV2,CASRLRGGNEKLFF,TGTGCCAGCCGGCTGAGGGGGGGTAATGAAAAACTGTTTTTT
NA,NA,TRBJ1-4,TRBV5-1,CASSLGQTFVTNEKLFF,TGCGCCAGCAGCTTGGGACAGACCTTCGTGACTAATGAAAAACTGTTTTTT
many,NA,TRBJ2-7,TRBV28,CASSPPARGLEQYF,TGTGCCAGCAGCCCGCCCGCCAGGGGTTTGGAGCAGTACTTC
few,TRBD1,TRBJ1-2,TRBV6-1,CASSETQGDDYGYTF,TGTGCCAGCAGTGAGACGCAGGGGGACGACTATGGCTACACCTTC
NA,NA,TRBJ2-7,TRBV5-6,CASSFLTGTYEQYF,TGTGCCAGCAGCTTTTTAACAGGGACCTACGAGCAGTACTTC
NA,TRBD2,TRBJ2-7,TRBV7-9,CASSLVSGLAGNYEQYF,TGTGCCAGCAGCTTAGTCTCGGGACTAGCGGGAAACTACGAGCAGTACTTC
NA,TRBD2,TRBJ2-1,TRBV11-2,CASSSGLAGNEQFF,TGTGCCAGCAGCTCGGGACTAGCCGGCAATGAGCAGTTCTTC
NA,NA,TRBJ2-7,TRBV29-1,CSVNQGNEQYF,TGCAGCGTTAATCAGGGAAACGAGCAGTACTTC
NA,NA,TRBJ2-7,TRBV27,CASSLTGYEQYF,TGTGCCAGCAGTTTGACAGGCTACGAGCAGTACTTC
NA,TRBD1,TRBJ1-2,TRBV6-5,CASSLDRGDGYTF,TGTGCCAGCTCTTTGGACAGGGGCGATGGCTACACCTTC
NA,NA,TRBJ2-3,TRBV4-2,CASSPTERSTDTQYF,TGTGCCAGCAGCCCCACAGAGCGGTCTACAGATACGCAGTATTTT
NA,NA,TRBJ1-5,TRBV5-5,CASSLAGLGFNQPQHF,TGTGCCAGCAGCTTGGCAGGGCTGGGGTTCAATCAGCCCCAGCATTTT
NA,TRBD2,TRBJ2-7,TRBV27,CASSFTGTSYEQYF,TGTGCCAGCAGTTTCACAGGGACTAGCTACGAGCAGTACTTC
NA,NA,TRBJ1-1,TRBV6-1,CASSRPTGNTEAFF,TGTGCCAGCAGTCGACCGACAGGGAACACTGAAGCTTTCTTT
NA,NA,TRBJ1-2,TRBV4-3,CASSQVYWDSGGYTF,TGCGCCAGCAGCCAAGTTTATTGGGACTCCGGCGGCTACACCTTC
NA,NA,TRBJ2-2,TRBV10-3,CAISEGDSLTGELFF,TGTGCCATCAGTGAAGGGGACTCTCTCACCGGGGAGCTGTTTTTT
NA,NA,TRBJ2-7,TRBV2,CASSVRDSEQYF,TGTGCCAGCAGTGTACGTGACAGCGAGCAGTACTTC
few,TRBD1,TRBJ2-5,TRBV5-6,CASSWTGWVQETQYF,TGTGCCAGCAGTTGGACAGGGTGGGTTCAAGAGACCCAGTACTTC
NA,NA,TRBJ2-1,TRBV5-6,CASSLSPREQFF,TGTGCCAGCAGCTTGAGTCCGCGGGAGCAGTTCTTC
many,NA,TRBJ1-1,TRBV28,CASSLASFGAFF,TGTGCCAGCAGTTTGGCCTCCTTTGGAGCTTTCTTT
NA,TRBD1,TRBJ1-5,TRBV19,CASTRGRGHYQPQHF,TGTGCCAGTACCAGGGGGCGGGGCCATTATCAGCCCCAGCATTTT